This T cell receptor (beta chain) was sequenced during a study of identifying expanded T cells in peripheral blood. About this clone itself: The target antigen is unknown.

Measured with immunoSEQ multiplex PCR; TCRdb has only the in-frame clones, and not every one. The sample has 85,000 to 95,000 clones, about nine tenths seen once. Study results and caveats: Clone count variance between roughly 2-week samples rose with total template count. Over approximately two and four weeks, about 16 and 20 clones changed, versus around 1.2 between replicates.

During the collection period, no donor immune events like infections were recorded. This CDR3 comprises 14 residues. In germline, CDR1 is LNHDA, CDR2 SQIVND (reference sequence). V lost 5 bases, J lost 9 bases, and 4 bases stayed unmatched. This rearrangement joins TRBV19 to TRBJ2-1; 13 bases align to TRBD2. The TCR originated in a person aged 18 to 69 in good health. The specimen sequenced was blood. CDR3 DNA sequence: TGTGCCAGTAGTTCAGGACTAGCGGGGGCTGAGCAGTTCTTC. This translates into CASSSGLAGAEQFF.